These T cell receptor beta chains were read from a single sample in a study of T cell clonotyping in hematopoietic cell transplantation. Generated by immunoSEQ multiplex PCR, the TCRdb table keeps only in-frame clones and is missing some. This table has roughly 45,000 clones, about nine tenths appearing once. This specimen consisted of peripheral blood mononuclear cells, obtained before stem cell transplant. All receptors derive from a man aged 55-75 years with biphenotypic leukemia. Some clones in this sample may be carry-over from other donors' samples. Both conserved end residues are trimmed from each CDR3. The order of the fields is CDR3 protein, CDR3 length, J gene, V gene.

AWSKGTGELF | 10 | TRBJ2-2 | TRBV30
ASLFGGSNEQF | 11 | TRBJ2-1 | TRBV7-9
ATSRGNYEQY | 10 | TRBJ2-7 | TRBV15
ASSLKYEQY | 9 | TRBJ2-7 | TRBV7-2
ASSEGAEL | 8 | TRBJ1-2 | TRBV6-4
ASTRIPNTEAF | 11 | TRBJ1-1 | TRBV2
ASSPTGENQPQH | 12 | TRBJ1-5 | TRBV18
ASSENRATTYEQY | 13 | TRBJ2-7 | TRBV25-1
ASRPDRAGQGEAF | 13 | TRBJ1-1 | TRBV5-4
ASSYGVYEQY | 10 | TRBJ2-7 | TRBV6-6
AWKEQGVTYEQY | 12 | TRBJ2-7 | TRBV30
ASSLPGRTIGYT | 12 | TRBJ1-2 | TRBV28
ASSRTEDYEQY | 11 | TRBJ2-7 | TRBV28
ASSLQFNQPQH | 11 | TRBJ1-5 | TRBV19
ASSVSGTANTGELF | 14 | TRBJ2-2 | TRBV9
AIRDQPQH | 8 | TRBJ1-5 | TRBV6-5
ASGRGSRQPQH | 11 | TRBJ1-5 | TRBV19
ASSPRGLDEQY | 11 | TRBJ2-7 | TRBV18
AWSLEMATQY | 10 | TRBJ2-3 | TRBV30
ASILTGTVTGELF | 13 | TRBJ2-2 | TRBV5-8
ASMPGQGVSGANVLT | 15 | TRBJ2-6 | TRBV2
ASSPTPYTGELF | 12 | TRBJ2-2 | TRBV7-2
ASSFPWANYGYT | 12 | TRBJ1-2 | TRBV5-6
ASSQHMGNTQY | 11 | TRBJ2-3 | TRBV28
ASSSYDRGEQY | 11 | TRBJ2-7 | TRBV7-9
ASSMSQGIPQH | 11 | TRBJ1-5 | TRBV19
ASSLYRELGEQY | 12 | TRBJ2-7 | TRBV5-1
ASSVDPGSNQPQH | 13 | TRBJ1-5 | TRBV9
ASSVGTGRYGYT | 12 | TRBJ1-2 | TRBV6-1
ASSLSGGTDTQY | 12 | TRBJ2-3 | TRBV28
ASSTGTAIYEQY | 12 | TRBJ2-7 | TRBV28
ASSLETYGYT | 10 | TRBJ1-2 | TRBV5-1
ASSLGSAEEAGYT | 13 | TRBJ1-2 | TRBV7-8
ASTRTRNEGREFPGELF | 17 | TRBJ2-2 | TRBV28
ASSLRVLAGGDRSGAWETQY | 20 | TRBJ2-5 | TRBV27
ASSFSTADYGYT | 12 | TRBJ1-2 | TRBV5-1
ASSQDPGERGYEQY | 14 | TRBJ2-7 | TRBV4-2
ASSPVSGDLF | 10 | TRBJ2-1 | TRBV7-6
ASSFSSRGGNYGYT | 14 | TRBJ1-2 | TRBV28
SIDGEQY | 7 | TRBJ2-7 | TRBV20-1
ASSLAGGSETQY | 12 | TRBJ2-5 | TRBV28
ASSLLAGGPDTQY | 13 | TRBJ2-3 | TRBV5-8
AIRREGHTGELF | 12 | TRBJ2-2 | TRBV10-3
ASSATKDGTGELF | 13 | TRBJ2-2 | TRBV27
ASRGPGRAGNEQF | 13 | TRBJ2-1 | TRBV25-1
ASRGVAKNIQY | 11 | TRBJ2-4 | TRBV25-1
ASSFTQSGQF | 10 | TRBJ2-1 | TRBV11-1
ASSLTGGVAEAF | 12 | TRBJ1-1 | TRBV7-3
SALTTYEQY | 9 | TRBJ2-7 | TRBV20-1
SVMTEGIYGYT | 11 | TRBJ1-2 | TRBV29-1
ASSSISANTGELF | 13 | TRBJ2-2 | TRBV5-1
ASSFDRYYGYT | 11 | TRBJ1-2 | TRBV7-2
ASSLQTGESYEQY | 13 | TRBJ2-7 | TRBV10-1
ASRAGLYNEQF | 11 | TRBJ2-1 | TRBV2
ASSMVGQGSNQPQH | 14 | TRBJ1-5 | TRBV19
ASSQEEGYGYT | 11 | TRBJ1-2 | TRBV4-1
ASSSPTGVYGYT | 12 | TRBJ1-2 | TRBV28
ASRSDREAF | 9 | TRBJ1-1 | TRBV2